A single sample gave rise to the 5 T cell receptor beta chains below, sequenced in a study of CD8+CD57+ T cells in acquired aplastic anemia. For CDR3 and TCR beta VDJ profiling, genomic DNA was the template used. From the reads, TCRdb called clonotypes with MiXCR, one entry per CDR3 protein. This repertoire shows hundreds of thousands of distinct CDR3 sequences, about 50% found once; its top ten account for 1% to 1.5%. Patients chosen for sequencing had CD8+CD57+ cells that had expanded, as shown by flow cytometry. The sequencing input was sorted CD4+, CD8+, or CD8+CD57+ T cells (not recorded which) from PBMCs. All receptors derive from a human donor with aplastic anemia.

Comment on this clonotype: An end of the junction does not agree with germline; a read error may underlie this. The gene calls are TRBV7-7 and TRBJ2-5, with 9 positions matching TRBD1. Germline CDR1 reads SSHAT; CDR2 reads FNYEAQ (reference sequence). The CDR3 sequence is 14 residues long. CDR3 in amino acids: CASSPDRGGETQYF. As DNA, the CDR3 is TGTGCTAGCAGCCCGGACAGGGGAGGAGAGACCCAGTACTTC. Using reference TRBV7-7 and TRBJ2-5 for the parts outside the CDR3, the full variable domain is GAGVSQSPRYKVTKRGQDVTLRCDPISSHATLYWYQQALGQGPEFLTYFNYEAQPDKSGLPSDRFSAERPEGSISTLTIQRTEQRDSAMYRCASSPDRGGETQYFGPGTRLLVL.

J is TRBJ2-3 and V is TRBV7-9, with 7 bases matching TRBD1. This CDR3 has 13 residues. Losses at the gene ends were 1 base for V and 11 bases for J; bases not matched to a gene: 6. Germline V gene lookup returns CDR1 SEHNR and CDR2 FQNEAQ (reference sequence). The CDR3 spells CASSLGGAGGQYF. CDR3 in DNA: TGTGCCAGCAGCTTAGGTGGGGCAGGGGGGCAGTATTTT.

V gene TRBV5-6 combines with J gene TRBJ1-5, with D possibly matching TRBD1 (6 bases). Germline V gene sequence: CDR1 SGHDT, CDR2 YYEEEE. The length of the CDR3 is 15 residues. V lost 4 bases to trimming and J lost 5 bases, with 16 bases between them. The CDR3 DNA is TGTGCCAGCAGCCCCGGCCCCAAGGGGGATCAGCCCCAGCATTTT. This encodes CASSPGPKGDQPQHF.

About this clonotype: Relative to the germline gene, one junction end is altered; a read error may explain this. This sequence joins TRBV9 and TRBJ2-6; D gene ambiguous. Per the germline V gene, CDR1 is SGDLS and CDR2 is YYNGEE. The CDR3 contains 15 residues. The CDR3 DNA is TGTGTCAGCAGCTGGAGAGGTGGTGGGGCCAACGTCCTGACTTTC. This translates into CVSSWRGGGANVLTF.

There are many counts of this clonotype. The chain is built from TRBV20-1 and TRBJ2-5, with a weak D call TRBD2 (7 bases). The V and J ends lost 7 bases and 5 bases respectively, with 20 bases between them. This CDR3 region has 14 residues. CDR1 is DFQATT and CDR2 is SNEGSKA in the germline V gene (reference sequence). This CDR3 reads CSVLLGRGGETQYF. CDR3 nucleotides: TGCAGTGTTCTTCTGGGGAGGGGGGGGGAGACCCAGTACTTC.